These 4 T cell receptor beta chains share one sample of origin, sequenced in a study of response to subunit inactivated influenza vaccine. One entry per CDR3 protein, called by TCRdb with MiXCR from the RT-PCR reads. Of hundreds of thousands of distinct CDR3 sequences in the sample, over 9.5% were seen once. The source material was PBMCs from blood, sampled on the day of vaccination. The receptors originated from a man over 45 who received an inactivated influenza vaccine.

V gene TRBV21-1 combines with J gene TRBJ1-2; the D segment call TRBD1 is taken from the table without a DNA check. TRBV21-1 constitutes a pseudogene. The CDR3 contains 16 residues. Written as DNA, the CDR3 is TGTGCCAGCAGCAAAACAATGAGGACAGGGGGCAAGGAGGACACCTTC. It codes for CASSKTMRTGGKEDTF.

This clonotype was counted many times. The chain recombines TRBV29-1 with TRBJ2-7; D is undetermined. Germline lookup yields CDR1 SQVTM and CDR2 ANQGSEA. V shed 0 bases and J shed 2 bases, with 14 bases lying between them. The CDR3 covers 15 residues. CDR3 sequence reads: CSVEDPSASTYEQYF. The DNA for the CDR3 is TGCAGCGTTGAAGATCCGTCCGCGTCGACCTACGAGCAGTACTTC.

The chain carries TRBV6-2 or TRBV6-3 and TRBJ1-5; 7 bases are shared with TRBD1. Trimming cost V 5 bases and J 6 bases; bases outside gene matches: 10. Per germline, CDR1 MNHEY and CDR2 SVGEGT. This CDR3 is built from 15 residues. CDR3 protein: CASSTTQGVGQPQHF. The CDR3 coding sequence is TGTGCCAGCAGTACCACTCAGGGGGTTGGTCAGCCCCAGCATTTT.

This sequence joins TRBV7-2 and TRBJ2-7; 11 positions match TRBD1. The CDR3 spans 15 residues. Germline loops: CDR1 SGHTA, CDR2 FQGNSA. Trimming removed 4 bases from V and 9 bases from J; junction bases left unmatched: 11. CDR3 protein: CASSWTGGANSVQYF. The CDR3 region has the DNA TGTGCCAGCAGCTGGACAGGGGGCGCTAATTCGGTGCAGTACTTC.